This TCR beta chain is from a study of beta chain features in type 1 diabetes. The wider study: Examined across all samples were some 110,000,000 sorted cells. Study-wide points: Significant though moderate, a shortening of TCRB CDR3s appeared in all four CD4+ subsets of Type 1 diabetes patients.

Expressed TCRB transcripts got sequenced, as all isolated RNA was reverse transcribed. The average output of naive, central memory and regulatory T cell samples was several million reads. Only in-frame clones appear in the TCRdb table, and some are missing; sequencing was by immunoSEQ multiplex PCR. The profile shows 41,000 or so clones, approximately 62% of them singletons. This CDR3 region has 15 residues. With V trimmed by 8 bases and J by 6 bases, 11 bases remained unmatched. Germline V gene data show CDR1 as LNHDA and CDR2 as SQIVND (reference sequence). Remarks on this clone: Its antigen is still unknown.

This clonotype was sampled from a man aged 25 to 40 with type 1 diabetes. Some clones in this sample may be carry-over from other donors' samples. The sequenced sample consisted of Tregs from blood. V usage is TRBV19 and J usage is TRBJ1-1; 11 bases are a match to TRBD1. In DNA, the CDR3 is TGTGCCAGTGGCCGTTTACCGGGACAGGGGGCTGAAGCTTTCTTT. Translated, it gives CASGRLPGQGAEAFF.